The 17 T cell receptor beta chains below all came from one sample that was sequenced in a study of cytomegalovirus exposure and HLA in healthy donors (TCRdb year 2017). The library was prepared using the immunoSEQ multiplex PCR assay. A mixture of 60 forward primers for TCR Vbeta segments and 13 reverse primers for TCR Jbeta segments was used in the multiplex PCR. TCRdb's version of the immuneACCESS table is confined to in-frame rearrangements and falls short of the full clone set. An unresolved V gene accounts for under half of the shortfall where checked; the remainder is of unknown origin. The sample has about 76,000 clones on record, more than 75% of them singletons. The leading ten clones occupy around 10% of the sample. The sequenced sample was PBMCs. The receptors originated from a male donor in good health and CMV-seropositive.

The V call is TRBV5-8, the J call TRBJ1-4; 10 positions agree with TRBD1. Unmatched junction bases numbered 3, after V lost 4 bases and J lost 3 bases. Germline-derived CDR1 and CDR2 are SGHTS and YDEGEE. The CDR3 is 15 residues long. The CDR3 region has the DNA TGTGCCAGCAGCCGACAGGGGGCGGCTAATGAAAAACTGTTTTTT. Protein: CASSRQGAANEKLFF.

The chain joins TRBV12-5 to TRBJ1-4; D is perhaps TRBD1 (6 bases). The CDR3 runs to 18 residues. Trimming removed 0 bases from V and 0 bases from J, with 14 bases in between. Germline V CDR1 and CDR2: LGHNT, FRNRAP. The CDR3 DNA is TGTGCTAGTGGTTTGGTAGGAGCAGGGGCTACAACTAATGAAAAACTGTTTTTT. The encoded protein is CASGLVGAGATTNEKLFF.

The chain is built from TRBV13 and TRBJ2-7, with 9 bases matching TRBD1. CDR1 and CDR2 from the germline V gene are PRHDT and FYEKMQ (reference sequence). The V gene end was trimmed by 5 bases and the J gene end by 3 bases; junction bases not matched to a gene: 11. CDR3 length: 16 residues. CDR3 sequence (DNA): TGTGCCAGCAGCCCAACCTTCCGGGACAGGGTCTACGAGCAGTACTTC. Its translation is CASSPTFRDRVYEQYF. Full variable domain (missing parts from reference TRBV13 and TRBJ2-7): AAGVIQSPRHLIKEKRETATLKCYPIPRHDTVYWYQQGPGQDPQFLISFYEKMQSDKGSIPDRFSAQQFSDYHSELNMSSLELGDSALYFCASSPTFRDRVYEQYFGPGTRLTVT.

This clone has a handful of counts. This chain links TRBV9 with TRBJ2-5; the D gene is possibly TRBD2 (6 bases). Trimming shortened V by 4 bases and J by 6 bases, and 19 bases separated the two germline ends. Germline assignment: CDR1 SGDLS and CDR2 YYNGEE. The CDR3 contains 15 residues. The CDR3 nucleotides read TGTGCCAGCAGCTTGGGGACTGGAGGTGGGCAGACCCAGTACTTC. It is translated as CASSLGTGGGQTQYF.

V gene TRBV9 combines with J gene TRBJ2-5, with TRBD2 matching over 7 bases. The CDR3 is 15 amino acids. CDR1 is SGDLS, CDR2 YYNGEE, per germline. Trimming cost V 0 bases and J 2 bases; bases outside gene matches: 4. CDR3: CASSVGLAVQETQYF. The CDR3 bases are TGTGCCAGCAGCGTAGGCCTAGCGGTACAAGAGACCCAGTACTTC.

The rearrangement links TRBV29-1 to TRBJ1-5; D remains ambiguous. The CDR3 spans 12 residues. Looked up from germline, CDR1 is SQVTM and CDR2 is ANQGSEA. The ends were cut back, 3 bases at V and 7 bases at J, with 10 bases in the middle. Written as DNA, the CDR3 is TGCAGCGTTGAGCTGGCGCGGCAGCCCCAGCATTTT. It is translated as CSVELARQPQHF. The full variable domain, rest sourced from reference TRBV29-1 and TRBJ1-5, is SAVISQKPSRDICQRGTSLTIQCQVDSQVTMMFWYRQQPGQSLTLIATANQGSEATYESGFVIDKFPISRPNLTFSTLTVSNMSPEDSSIYLCSVELARQPQHFGDGTRLSIL.

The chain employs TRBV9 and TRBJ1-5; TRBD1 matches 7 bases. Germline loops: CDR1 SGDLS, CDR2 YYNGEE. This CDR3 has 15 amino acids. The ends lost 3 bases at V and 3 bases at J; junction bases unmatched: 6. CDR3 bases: TGTGCCAGCAGCGCTATCGACAGGGTCAATCAGCCCCAGCATTTT. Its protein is CASSAIDRVNQPQHF.

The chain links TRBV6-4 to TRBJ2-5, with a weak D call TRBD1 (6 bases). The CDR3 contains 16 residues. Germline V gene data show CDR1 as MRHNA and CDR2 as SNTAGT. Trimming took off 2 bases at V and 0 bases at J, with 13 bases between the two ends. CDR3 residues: CASSDGKGQNQETQYF. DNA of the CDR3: TGTGCCAGCAGTGACGGTAAGGGACAAAACCAAGAGACCCAGTACTTC.

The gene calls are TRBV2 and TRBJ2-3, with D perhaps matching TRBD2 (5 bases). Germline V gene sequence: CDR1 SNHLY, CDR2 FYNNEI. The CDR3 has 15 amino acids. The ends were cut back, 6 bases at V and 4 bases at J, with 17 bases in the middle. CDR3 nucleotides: TGTGCCAGCAGCACACCTCCTGGGAGCTCAGATACGCAGTATTTT. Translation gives CASSTPPGSSDTQYF. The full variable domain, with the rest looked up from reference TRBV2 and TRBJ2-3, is EPEVTQTPSHQVTQMGQEVILRCVPISNHLYFYWYRQILGQKVEFLVSFYNNEISEKSEIFDDQFSVERPDGSNFTLKIRSTKLEDSAMYFCASSTPPGSSDTQYFGPGTRLTVL.

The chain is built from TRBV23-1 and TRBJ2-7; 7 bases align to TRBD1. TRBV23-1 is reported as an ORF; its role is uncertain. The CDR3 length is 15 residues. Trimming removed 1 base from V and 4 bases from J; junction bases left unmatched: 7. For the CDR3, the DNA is TGCGCCAGCAGTCAATACGGGACAGAGTTATACGAGCAGTACTTC. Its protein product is CASSQYGTELYEQYF.

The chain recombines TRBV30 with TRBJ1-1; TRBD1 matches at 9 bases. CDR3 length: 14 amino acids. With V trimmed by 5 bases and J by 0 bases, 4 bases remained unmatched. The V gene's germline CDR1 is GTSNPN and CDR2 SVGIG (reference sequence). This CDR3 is CAWGGTGLNTEAFF. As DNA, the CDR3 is TGTGCCTGGGGGGGGACAGGGTTGAACACTGAAGCTTTCTTT.

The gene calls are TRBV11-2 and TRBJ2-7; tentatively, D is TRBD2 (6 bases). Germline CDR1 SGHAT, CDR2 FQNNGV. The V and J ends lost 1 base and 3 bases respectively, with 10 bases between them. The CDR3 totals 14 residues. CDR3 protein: CASSLGPGDYEQYF. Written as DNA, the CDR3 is TGTGCCAGCAGCTTAGGACCGGGAGACTACGAGCAGTACTTC. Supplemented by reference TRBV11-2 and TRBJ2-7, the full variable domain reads EAGVAQSPRYKIIEKRQSVAFWCNPISGHATLYWYQQILGQGPKLLIQFQNNGVVDDSQLPKDRFSAERLKGVDSTLKIQPAKLEDSAVYLCASSLGPGDYEQYFGPGTRLTVT.

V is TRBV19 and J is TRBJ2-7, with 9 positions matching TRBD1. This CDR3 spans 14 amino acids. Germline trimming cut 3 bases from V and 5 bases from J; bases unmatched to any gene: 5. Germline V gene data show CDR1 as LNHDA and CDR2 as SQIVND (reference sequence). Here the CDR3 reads CASSMITGGDEQYF. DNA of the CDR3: TGTGCCAGTAGTATGATAACAGGGGGCGACGAGCAGTACTTC.

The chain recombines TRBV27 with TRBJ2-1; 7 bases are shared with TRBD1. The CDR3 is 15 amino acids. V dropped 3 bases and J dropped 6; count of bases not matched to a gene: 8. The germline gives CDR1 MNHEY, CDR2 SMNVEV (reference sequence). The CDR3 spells CASSLVGGGGNEQFF. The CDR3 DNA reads TGTGCCAGCAGTTTGGTAGGGGGCGGCGGCAATGAGCAGTTCTTC.

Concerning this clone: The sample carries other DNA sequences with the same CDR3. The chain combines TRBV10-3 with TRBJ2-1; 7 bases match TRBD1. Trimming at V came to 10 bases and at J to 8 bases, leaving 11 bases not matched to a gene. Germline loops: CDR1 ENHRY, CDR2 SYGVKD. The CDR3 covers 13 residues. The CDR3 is CATESTGVDEQFF. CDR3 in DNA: TGTGCCACCGAATCAACAGGGGTGGATGAGCAGTTCTTC.

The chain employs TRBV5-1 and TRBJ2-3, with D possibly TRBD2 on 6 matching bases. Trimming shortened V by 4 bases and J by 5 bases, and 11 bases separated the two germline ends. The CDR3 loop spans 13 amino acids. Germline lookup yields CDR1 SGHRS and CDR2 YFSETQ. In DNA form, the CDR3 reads TGCGCCAGCAGCCTGTCCGGGGGAGATACGCAGTATTTT. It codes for CASSLSGGDTQYF.

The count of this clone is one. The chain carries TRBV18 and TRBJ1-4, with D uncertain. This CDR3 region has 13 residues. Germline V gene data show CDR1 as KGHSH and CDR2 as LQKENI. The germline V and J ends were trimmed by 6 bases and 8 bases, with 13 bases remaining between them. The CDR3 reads CASSTLAREKLFF. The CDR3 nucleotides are TGTGCCAGCTCGACTCTCGCGAGGGAAAAACTGTTTTTT.